The next 5 T cell receptor beta chains were all read from a single sample in a study of a mutant IDH1 vaccine in newly diagnosed glioma. This sample's time point: week 35, safety follow-up. Every vaccination contained 300 ug of the mutant IDH1 20-mer peptide and was paired with topical imiquimod. Profiled with immunoSEQ multiplex PCR; TCRdb holds only in-frame clones, not every one. The sample contains some 33,000 clones, around three quarters of which appear only once. No antigen has been identified for these receptors. The sequenced sample was PBMCs, obtained from a glioma patient whose treatment included an IDH1 peptide vaccine. The receptor source for this set is a woman under 40 with glioma. Some clones in this sample may be carry-over from other donors' samples.

The chain is built from TRBV18 and TRBJ1-4; a weak D match, TRBD1 (5 bases). Trimming stripped 0 bases from V and 5 bases from J, with 10 bases between. Germline lookup yields CDR1 KGHSH and CDR2 LQKENI. The CDR3 runs to 15 residues. The CDR3: CASSPPGKGNEKLFF. CDR3 sequence (DNA): TGTGCCAGCTCACCACCGGGGAAGGGGAATGAAAAACTGTTTTTT.

The CDR3 DNA reads as TGCGCCAGCAGCTTGTTGGGACAGGGGTCTGAAAAACTGTTTTTT. This translates into CASSLLGQGSEKLFF. The chain couples TRBV5-1 to TRBJ1-4, with 10 bases that match TRBD1. J gave up 7 bases and V 1 base, and 4 bases lay outside the gene matches. Germline loops: CDR1 SGHRS, CDR2 YFSETQ. The length of the CDR3 is 15 residues. Drawing the rest from reference TRBV5-1 and TRBJ1-4, the complete variable domain is KAGVTQTPRYLIKTRGQQVTLSCSPISGHRSVSWYQQTPGQGLQFLFEYFSETQRNKGNFPGRFSGRQFSNSRSEMNVSTLELGDSALYLCASSLLGQGSEKLFFGSGTQLSVL.

The chain is built from TRBV4-2 and TRBJ1-2, with a possible D match to TRBD1 (5 bases). V dropped 0 bases and J dropped 6 bases, with 14 bases sitting between them. Germline values: CDR1 LGHNA, CDR2 YNFKEQ. CDR3 length: 15 residues. CDR3 residues: CASSQEGRQGHGYTF. For the CDR3, the DNA is TGTGCCAGCAGCCAAGAGGGTCGGCAGGGACATGGCTACACCTTC.

The chain recombines TRBV7-9 with TRBJ2-3; D ambiguous. Germline assignment: CDR1 SEHNR and CDR2 FQNEAQ (reference sequence). The CDR3 extends over 13 amino acids. With 7 bases removed from V and 7 bases from J, the gap between germline ends came to 15 bases. CDR3 protein: CASNSPVLNTQYF. DNA for the CDR3: TGTGCCAGCAATTCGCCCGTACTCAATACGCAGTATTTT.

The chain couples TRBV29-1 to TRBJ2-1; a possible D gene is TRBD1 (5 bases). The length of the CDR3 is 14 residues. CDR1 is SQVTM and CDR2 is ANQGSEA in the germline V gene. The V and J ends lost 4 bases and 9 bases respectively, with 19 bases between them. The CDR3 DNA reads as TGCAGCGTTGTCGGCAGGGCTGGGTCGATTGAGCAGTTCTTC. Translated, it gives CSVVGRAGSIEQFF.